This entry lists 20 T cell receptor beta chains sequenced from one sample in a study of Ad26.COV2.S vaccination and SARS-CoV-2 variants (dated by TCRdb to the early 2020s). The library was prepared using the immunoSEQ multiplex PCR assay. The immuneACCESS repertoire file appears here via TCRdb, limited to in-frame rearrangements. These files lack a portion of the clones; in checked studies, under half of the deficit traces to unresolved V genes, and the cause of the others is not known. The sample profile shows 400,000 to 450,000 clones; 90% of them were found once. The ten largest clones take up 12% of the sample. In the paper's terms, the treatment or condition label means: over 15 received Ad26.COV2.S at low or high dose, single or two shots; about 5 received placebo; per-sample allocation not given. For vaccine and placebo recipients, the sequenced repertoires came from samples collected on day 63 after the first injection.

Source: peripheral blood, taken in a trial of Ad26.COV2.S vaccine versus placebo. Receptors were obtained from a person aged 18-60 years who received the Ad26.COV2.S COVID-19 vaccine or a placebo.

The V gene is TRBV7-6, the J gene TRBJ2-2; D possibly corresponds to TRBD2 (6 bases). This CDR3 has 15 amino acids. V gave up 5 bases and J gave up 5 bases, with 15 bases separating them. Per germline, CDR1 SGHVS and CDR2 FNYEAQ. CDR3: CASSHPGLRTGELFF. The CDR3 nucleotides read TGTGCCAGCAGCCACCCGGGACTGCGGACCGGGGAGCTGTTTTTT.

The chain has TRBV5-1 and TRBJ2-4, with 7 bases identical to TRBD1. Germline lookup yields CDR1 SGHRS and CDR2 YFSETQ. This CDR3 has 15 amino acids. V trimming: 0 bases; J trimming: 9 bases; junction bases outside the gene matches: 9. The CDR3, as DNA: TGCGCCAGCAGCTTGGATATGACAGGGAAGGGCATTCAGTACTTC. This encodes CASSLDMTGKGIQYF.

The V call is TRBV6-5, the J call TRBJ2-3; D gene ambiguous. Germline-derived CDR1 and CDR2 are MNHEY and SVGAGI. V lost 0 bases and J 0 bases, leaving 10 bases between the germline ends. This CDR3 comprises 16 residues. The CDR3 sequence: CASSYSIGPSTDTQYF. In DNA, the CDR3 is TGTGCCAGCAGTTACTCGATTGGACCCAGCACAGATACGCAGTATTTT.

The rearrangement uses TRBV15 and TRBJ2-2, with 9 bases that match TRBD1. This CDR3 comprises 15 residues. J lost 1 base, V lost 5 bases, and 2 bases had no gene match. Per the germline V gene, CDR1 is LNHNV and CDR2 is YYDKDF (reference sequence). This CDR3 reads CATSVDRGNTGELFF. Written as DNA, the CDR3 is TGTGCCACCAGCGTGGACAGGGGGAACACCGGGGAGCTGTTTTTT.

The genes are TRBV18 and TRBJ1-2; tentatively, D is TRBD1 (5 bases). The CDR3 covers 14 residues. Trimming pared 3 bases from V and 2 bases from J, leaving 10 bases between. Looked up from germline, CDR1 is KGHSH and CDR2 is LQKENI. The CDR3 nucleotides are TGTGCCAGCTCACCCCCGGGGGACAACTATGGCTACACCTTC. This gives the protein CASSPPGDNYGYTF.

The genes are TRBV7-9 and TRBJ2-3; TRBD1 matches 10 bases. This CDR3 comprises 15 residues. From germline, CDR1 is SEHNR and CDR2 FQNEAQ (reference sequence). The V gene end was trimmed by 4 bases and the J gene end by 4 bases; junction bases not matched to a gene: 5. CDR3 nucleotides: TGTGCCAGCAGCTACCCGGGACAGGGGCCAGATACGCAGTATTTT. The encoded protein is CASSYPGQGPDTQYF.

The chain employs TRBV12-3 or TRBV12-4 and TRBJ2-5, with TRBD2 matching over 11 bases. This CDR3 spans 13 amino acids. V lost 6 bases and J lost 3; bases outside the gene matches: 0. The CDR3 DNA reads TGTGCCAGCAGGGGACTAGCGGAAGAGACCCAGTACTTC. It yields the protein CASRGLAEETQYF.

The rearrangement links TRBV27 to TRBJ2-5; 7 nucleotides align to TRBD1. V shed 6 bases and J 5 bases; nucleotides not matched to a gene: 6. CDR1 and CDR2 (germline): MNHEY, SMNVEV (reference sequence). The CDR3 is 13 residues long. The CDR3 sequence is CASRRQGWETQYF. In DNA form, the CDR3 reads TGTGCCAGCAGACGACAGGGATGGGAGACCCAGTACTTC.

This clone was detected only a few times. The rearrangement links TRBV7-9 to TRBJ1-1; D call uncertain. V lost 1 base to trimming and J lost 3 bases, with 3 bases between them. The CDR3 extends over 12 amino acids. Germline lookup yields CDR1 SEHNR and CDR2 FQNEAQ (reference sequence). The CDR3 bases are TGTGCCAGCAGCTTAGTTGACACTGAAGCTTTCTTT. Its translation is CASSLVDTEAFF.

The CDR3 spells CASGLEEGSPLHF. In DNA, the CDR3 is TGTGCTAGTGGTTTGGAAGAGGGCTCACCCCTCCACTTT. The chain joins TRBV12-5 to TRBJ1-6; no firm D call. Germline CDR1 and CDR2: LGHNT and FRNRAP. Trimming stripped 1 base from V and 10 bases from J, with 8 bases between. The CDR3 loop spans 13 amino acids.

This clone was counted a single time. The rearrangement uses TRBV5-1 and TRBJ1-5, with 9 bases matching TRBD1. From germline, CDR1 is SGHRS and CDR2 YFSETQ. The CDR3 runs 15 residues. J lost 6 bases, V lost 4 bases, and 8 bases had no gene match. This CDR3 reads CASSPGQGEGQPQHF. CDR3 nucleotides: TGCGCCAGCAGCCCGGGACAGGGCGAAGGTCAGCCCCAGCATTTT.

The chain links TRBV7-6 to TRBJ2-7, with D maybe TRBD1 (6 bases). V was trimmed by 5 bases and J by 3 bases, leaving 11 bases between them. CDR3 length: 13 amino acids. The germline V gene encodes CDR1 SGHVS and CDR2 FNYEAQ. DNA of the CDR3: TGTGCCAGCAGCCTGGGACATAGCTACGAGCAGTACTTC. This gives the protein CASSLGHSYEQYF.

The CDR3 DNA follows: TGTGCCAGCAGTCAAGAGTACAATGAGCAGTTCTTC. As protein: CASSQEYNEQFF. The chain combines TRBV12-3 or TRBV12-4 with TRBJ2-1; no reliable D call. The length of the CDR3 is 12 residues. Trimming shortened V by 5 bases and J by 4 bases, and 6 bases separated the two germline ends.

V usage is TRBV30 and J usage is TRBJ2-1; D gene ambiguous. In germline, CDR1 is GTSNPN, CDR2 SVGIG (reference sequence). CDR3 size: 13 residues. V lost 2 bases to trimming and J lost 4 bases, with 9 bases between them. CDR3 nucleotide sequence: TGTGCCTGGAGTCTCGACATTTACAATGAGCAGTTCTTC. This gives the protein CAWSLDIYNEQFF.

The chain combines TRBV19 with TRBJ1-2; D gene unclear. The V end lost 0 bases, the J end lost 4 bases, and 12 bases lay between the germline ends. The CDR3 length is 15 residues. In germline, CDR1 is LNHDA, CDR2 SQIVND (reference sequence). CDR3 residues: CASSIEGHLGYGYTF. The DNA of the CDR3 is TGTGCCAGTAGTATAGAAGGGCATCTAGGCTATGGCTACACCTTC.

J is TRBJ1-1 and V is TRBV29-1; D might be TRBD1 (6 bases). V lost 7 bases and J 1 base, leaving 13 bases between the germline ends. The germline gives CDR1 SQVTM, CDR2 ANQGSEA. The CDR3 extends over 13 amino acids. The CDR3 DNA follows: TGCAGCGCCGCCGGGGGCCCGAACACTGAAGCTTTCTTT. It translates to CSAAGGPNTEAFF.

The J gene is TRBJ1-1, the V gene TRBV19; weak D call: TRBD1 (5 bases). CDR3 size: 13 residues. V lost 4 bases and J lost 3, with 9 bases in between. From germline, CDR1 is LNHDA and CDR2 SQIVND (reference sequence). CDR3 sequence (DNA): TGTGCCAGTAGTACGGGACCCGACACTGAAGCTTTCTTT. Translating gives CASSTGPDTEAFF.

The rearrangement uses TRBV29-1 and TRBJ2-5, with D perhaps TRBD1 or TRBD2 (5 bases each). Trimming left V 4 bases short and J 5 bases short, with 14 bases between. The length of the CDR3 is 13 residues. Germline V gene lookup returns CDR1 SQVTM and CDR2 ANQGSEA. The CDR3 DNA is TGCAGCGTTGGGGGCCAACCTAGCGAGACCCAGTACTTC. Its translation: CSVGGQPSETQYF.

V gene TRBV10-3 combines with J gene TRBJ2-7; D is undetermined. The CDR3 contains 11 residues. The V gene's germline CDR1 is ENHRY and CDR2 SYGVKD. V lost 2 bases and J lost 6, with 5 bases in between. Here the CDR3 reads CAISERFEQYF. CDR3 in DNA: TGTGCCATCAGTGAGCGTTTCGAGCAGTACTTC.

The J gene is TRBJ2-7, the V gene TRBV30; TRBD1 might be the D (5 bases). Germline V CDR1 and CDR2: GTSNPN, SVGIG (reference sequence). There are 12 residues in the CDR3. V was cut by 7 bases and J by 1 base, with 11 bases left in between. CDR3 nucleotides: TGTGCCTCGCGGACAAATTCCTACGAGCAGTACTTC. Residues: CASRTNSYEQYF.